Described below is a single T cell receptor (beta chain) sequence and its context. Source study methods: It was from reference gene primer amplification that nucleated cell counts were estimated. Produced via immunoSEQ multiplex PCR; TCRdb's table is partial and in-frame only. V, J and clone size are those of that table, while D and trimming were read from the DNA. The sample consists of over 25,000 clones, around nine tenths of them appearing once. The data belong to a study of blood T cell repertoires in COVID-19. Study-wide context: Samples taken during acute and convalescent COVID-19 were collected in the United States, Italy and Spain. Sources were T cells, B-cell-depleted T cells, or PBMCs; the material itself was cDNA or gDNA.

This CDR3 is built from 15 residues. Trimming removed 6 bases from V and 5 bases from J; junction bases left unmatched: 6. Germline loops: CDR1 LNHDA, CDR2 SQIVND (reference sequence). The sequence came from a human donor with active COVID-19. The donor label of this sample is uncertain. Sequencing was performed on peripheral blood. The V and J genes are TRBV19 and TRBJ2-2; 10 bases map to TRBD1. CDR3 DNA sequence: TGTGCCAGTAGCGACCCGGGACAGGGGACCGGGGAGCTGTTTTTT. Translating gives CASSDPGQGTGELFF.